The 24 T cell receptor beta chains below all came from one sample that was sequenced in a study of cytomegalovirus exposure and HLA in healthy donors. The PCR was carried out with 60 Vbeta primers and 13 Jbeta primers. TCRdb keeps only in-frame clones here, not all; method: immunoSEQ multiplex PCR. The specimen's table records 150,000 to 250,000 clones. The sample comprised PBMCs. The origin of the receptors is a boy aged 5-17 years in good health and CMV-seronegative.

The CDR3 loop reads CASSLKLEPYNEQFF. CDR3 DNA sequence: TGTGCCAGCAGCTTGAAACTTGAACCCTACAATGAGCAGTTCTTC. The rearrangement joins TRBV5-6 to TRBJ2-1; D is unclear. V was trimmed by 1 base and J by 2 bases, leaving 10 bases between them. CDR1 is SGHDT and CDR2 is YYEEEE in the germline V gene. CDR3 size: 15 residues.

The chain couples TRBV19 to TRBJ2-7, with D maybe TRBD1 (5 bases). Germline loops: CDR1 LNHDA, CDR2 SQIVND (reference sequence). This CDR3 is 16 amino acids long. Trimming pared 9 bases from V and 2 bases from J, leaving 23 bases between. The CDR3 DNA follows: TGTGCCAGCAGAAAACCAAGACAGTCGAATACCTACGAGCAGTACTTC. Its protein product is CASRKPRQSNTYEQYF.

In the case of this clone: This same CDR3 is encoded by further DNA sequences in the sample. The chain employs TRBV7-2 and TRBJ2-3; 10 bases match TRBD2. Per germline, CDR1 SGHTA and CDR2 FQGNSA. The CDR3 has 16 amino acids. J lost 1 base, V lost 1 base, and 2 bases had no gene match. The CDR3 nucleotides read TGTGCCAGCAGCTTAGAGCTAGCGGGGGGCACAGATACGCAGTATTTT. Encoded protein: CASSLELAGGTDTQYF. The whole variable domain, filled in from reference TRBV7-2 and TRBJ2-3, reads GAGVSQSPSNKVTEKGKDVELRCDPISGHTALYWYRQSLGQGLEFLIYFQGNSAPDKSGLPSDRFSAERTGGSVSTLTIQRTQQEDSAVYLCASSLELAGGTDTQYFGPGTRLTVL.

Concerning this clone itself: The sample holds other DNA sequences that translate to the same CDR3. This chain links TRBV4-1 with TRBJ1-1, with D tentatively TRBD1 (5 bases). The V gene's germline CDR1 is MGHRA and CDR2 YSYEKL. V lost 1 base and J lost 1, with 10 bases in between. The CDR3 covers 15 residues. CDR3 nucleotide sequence: TGCGCCAGCAGCCAAGTGGGTACAGGGAACACTGAAGCTTTCTTT. Translated, it gives CASSQVGTGNTEAFF.

This chain joins TRBV6-5 and TRBJ1-2; weak D call: TRBD1 (5 bases). The length of the CDR3 is 13 residues. V gave up 4 bases and J gave up 7 bases, with 13 bases separating them. Germline V gene data show CDR1 as MNHEY and CDR2 as SVGAGI. CDR3 in DNA: TGTGCCAGCAGTTCCTCCCAGGGCCCTGGCTACACCTTC. This translates into CASSSSQGPGYTF.

The chain joins TRBV9 to TRBJ2-7, with D possibly matching TRBD2 (6 bases). Germline V gene sequence: CDR1 SGDLS, CDR2 YYNGEE. The CDR3 extends over 14 amino acids. Trimming removed 2 bases at V and 5 bases at J, with 14 bases between. The CDR3 nucleotides read TGTGCCAGCAGCGTGGGTGGCGGGGTCGACGAGCAGTACTTC. Translating it yields CASSVGGGVDEQYF.

V and J are TRBV18 and TRBJ1-1, with D possibly being TRBD1 (5 bases). CDR3 length: 13 residues. Looked up from germline, CDR1 is KGHSH and CDR2 is LQKENI. Trimming removed 6 bases from V and 1 base from J, with 9 bases in between. The CDR3 DNA follows: TGTGCCAGCTCCCTGGGGGGGAACACTGAAGCTTTCTTT. This codes for CASSLGGNTEAFF.

The chain couples TRBV7-3 to TRBJ2-3; no firm D call. The CDR3 runs to 14 residues. Trimming left V 8 bases short and J 4 bases short, with 16 bases between. Germline CDR1 and CDR2: SGHTA and FQGTGA. The CDR3 region has the DNA TGTGCCAGCGGTCCTACCCTTACCTCAGATACGCAGTATTTT. It translates to CASGPTLTSDTQYF.

A remark on this clone: The sample has other DNA sequences that encode this CDR3 too. The chain has TRBV7-9 and TRBJ1-1, with D possibly matching TRBD1 (5 bases). Germline CDR1 reads SEHNR; CDR2 reads FQNEAQ (reference sequence). The CDR3 runs to 13 residues. The V and J ends lost 5 bases and 1 base respectively, with 8 bases between them. The CDR3 region has the DNA TGTGCCAGCAGCCGGGGGGGGAACACTGAAGCTTTCTTT. This encodes CASSRGGNTEAFF.

The rearrangement joins TRBV11-1 to TRBJ2-3; D call uncertain. V lost 5 bases and J lost 0, with 9 bases in between. In germline, CDR1 is SGHAT, CDR2 FQDESV (reference sequence). CDR3 length equals 14 residues. CDR3 DNA: TGTGCCAGCAGCCGTGTTACTAGCACAGATACGCAGTATTTT. It codes for CASSRVTSTDTQYF.

The rearrangement uses TRBV9 and TRBJ1-4; 7 bases are a match to TRBD1. CDR1 and CDR2 from the germline V gene are SGDLS and YYNGEE. The CDR3 is made up of 15 amino acids. J gave up 5 bases and V 4 bases, and 8 bases lay outside the gene matches. CDR3 nucleotides: TGTGCCAGCAGCCCTGGGACAGACAGGAATGAAAAACTGTTTTTT. Encoded protein: CASSPGTDRNEKLFF.

V gene TRBV25-1 combines with J gene TRBJ1-6; 7 bases line up with TRBD1. Germline lookup yields CDR1 MGHDK and CDR2 SYGVNS. CDR3 length: 15 amino acids. With 4 bases clipped from V and 8 bases from J, the junction kept 8 bases outside the gene matches. The CDR3, as DNA: TGTGCCAGCAGTGTTAGACAGGGTGGCGATTCACCCCTCCACTTT. It codes for CASSVRQGGDSPLHF.

The V call is TRBV18, the J call TRBJ1-1, with D tentatively TRBD1 (5 bases). The CDR3 length is 15 residues. The V end lost 3 bases, the J end lost 3 bases, and 14 bases lay between the germline ends. The germline V gene encodes CDR1 KGHSH and CDR2 LQKENI. CDR3 loop: CASSPSIVQDTEAFF. The CDR3 DNA follows: TGTGCCAGCTCACCGTCGATAGTACAGGACACTGAAGCTTTCTTT.

The chain recombines TRBV10-1 with TRBJ2-3, with D unclear. Germline V CDR1 and CDR2: WNHNN, SYGVQD (reference sequence). CDR3 length: 13 residues. The V gene lost 3 bases and the J gene lost 3 bases, with 7 bases spanning the gap. DNA for the CDR3: TGCGCCAGCAGTGATCCTAGGACAGATACGCAGTATTTT. This gives the protein CASSDPRTDTQYF.

V usage is TRBV2 and J usage is TRBJ2-3, with D tentatively TRBD1 (6 bases). Trimming took 6 bases from V and 1 from J, leaving 17 bases between them. CDR3 size: 16 residues. CDR1 is SNHLY, CDR2 FYNNEI, per germline. This chain's CDR3 is CASSGETGIRTDTQYF. In nucleotides, the CDR3 is TGTGCCAGCAGCGGAGAAACAGGGATTCGCACAGATACGCAGTATTTT.

V usage is TRBV4-1 and J usage is TRBJ2-5; 8 nucleotides align to TRBD2. Germline loops: CDR1 MGHRA, CDR2 YSYEKL. Losses at the gene ends were 2 bases for V and 0 bases for J; bases not matched to a gene: 8. This CDR3 region has 17 residues. This CDR3 is CASSQYSGGLDQETQYF. CDR3 DNA: TGCGCCAGCAGCCAATACAGCGGGGGACTGGACCAAGAGACCCAGTACTTC.

The V call is TRBV6-1, the J call TRBJ1-5, with 7 bases fitting TRBD1. J gave up 5 bases and V 4 bases, and 8 bases lay outside the gene matches. The CDR3 is 15 amino acids. The germline V gene encodes CDR1 MNHNS and CDR2 SASEGT. CDR3 coding DNA: TGTGCCAGCAGTGTTCGGACAGGTGTTCATCAGCCCCAGCATTTT. Protein: CASSVRTGVHQPQHF.

This chain uses TRBV15 with TRBJ1-4; the D gene is possibly TRBD1 (5 bases). The CDR3 spans 15 residues. The germline V gene encodes CDR1 LNHNV and CDR2 YYDKDF (reference sequence). The V gene lost 1 base and the J gene lost 1 base, with 7 bases spanning the gap. CDR3 DNA sequence: TGTGCCACCAGCAGAGTCCAGGGAACTAATGAAAAACTGTTTTTT. Protein: CATSRVQGTNEKLFF.

The chain is built from TRBV4-2 and TRBJ2-1; 9 bases line up with TRBD2. Losses at the gene ends were 0 bases for V and 0 bases for J; bases not matched to a gene: 0. This CDR3 comprises 16 residues. Germline V gene data show CDR1 as LGHNA and CDR2 as YNFKEQ. The CDR3, as DNA: TGTGCCAGCAGCCAAGAGCGGGGGGGCTCCTACAATGAGCAGTTCTTC. This encodes CASSQERGGSYNEQFF.

CDR3 sequence: CASSQKEDTQYF. For the CDR3, the DNA is TGTGCCAGCAGCCAAAAGGAGGATACGCAGTATTTT. V and J are TRBV4-2 and TRBJ2-3; D not resolved. The CDR3 runs 12 residues. The germline gives CDR1 LGHNA, CDR2 YNFKEQ. V dropped 2 bases and J dropped 6 bases, with 6 bases sitting between them.

The rearrangement links TRBV4-1 to TRBJ2-1; D gene ambiguous. The CDR3 is 13 residues long. Germline loops: CDR1 MGHRA, CDR2 YSYEKL. The V end lost 6 bases, the J end lost 8 bases, and 14 bases lay between the germline ends. Written as DNA, the CDR3 is TGCGCCAGCAGTCGTGGGCCCTCGGATGAGCAGTTCTTC. This sequence encodes CASSRGPSDEQFF.

In regard to this clone: In the same sample, other DNA sequences code for this CDR3. The DNA for the CDR3 is TGTGCCTGGAGTGGTGACAGTAATCAGCCCCAGCATTTT. This translates into CAWSGDSNQPQHF. V gene TRBV30 combines with J gene TRBJ1-5; D perhaps matches TRBD1 (5 bases). Germline V gene data show CDR1 as GTSNPN and CDR2 as SVGIG (reference sequence). CDR3 length: 13 amino acids. Trimming stripped 1 base from V and 4 bases from J, with 8 bases between.

This rearrangement joins TRBV28 to TRBJ2-7, with TRBD2 matching over 9 bases. The V segment lost 6 bases and the J segment 4 bases; nucleotides outside the gene matches: 10. Germline V CDR1 and CDR2: MDHEN, SYDVKM. The CDR3 extends over 15 amino acids. The CDR3 reads CASRPPGLAMYEQYF. CDR3 DNA: TGTGCCAGCAGACCGCCGGGACTAGCTATGTACGAGCAGTACTTC. The whole variable domain, filled in from reference TRBV28 and TRBJ2-7, reads DVKVTQSSRYLVKRTGEKVFLECVQDMDHENMFWYRQDPGLGLRLIYFSYDVKMKEKGDIPEGYSVSREKKERFSLILESASTNQTSMYLCASRPPGLAMYEQYFGPGTRLTVT.

The J gene is TRBJ2-7, the V gene TRBV30, with a possible D match to TRBD2 (6 bases). V was shortened by 4 bases and J by 10 bases, with 17 bases between the two germline ends. CDR3 length: 12 residues. CDR1 and CDR2 from the germline V gene are GTSNPN and SVGIG (reference sequence). The CDR3 DNA is TGTGCCTGGACCACTAGTGGGGGGACTCAGTACTTC. Its protein is CAWTTSGGTQYF.